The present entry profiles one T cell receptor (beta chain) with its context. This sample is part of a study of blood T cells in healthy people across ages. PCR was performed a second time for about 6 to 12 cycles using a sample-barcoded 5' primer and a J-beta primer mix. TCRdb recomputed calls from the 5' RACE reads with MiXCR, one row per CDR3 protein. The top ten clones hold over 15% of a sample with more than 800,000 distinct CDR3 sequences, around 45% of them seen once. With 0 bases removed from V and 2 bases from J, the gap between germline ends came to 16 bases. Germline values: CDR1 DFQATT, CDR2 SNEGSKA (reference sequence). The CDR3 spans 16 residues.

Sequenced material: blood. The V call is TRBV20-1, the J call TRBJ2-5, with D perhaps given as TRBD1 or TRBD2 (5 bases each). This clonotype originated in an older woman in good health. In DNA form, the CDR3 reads TGCAGTGCTAGAGATCCCAGGGCGGGTGCACAAGAGACCCAGTACTTC. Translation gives CSARDPRAGAQETQYF.